The next 5 T cell receptor beta chains were all read from a single sample in a study of cytomegalovirus exposure and HLA in healthy donors. The table came from immunoSEQ multiplex PCR; TCRdb's copy has only in-frame clones and leaves some out. This table holds 100,000 to 150,000 clones, 88% found once. Sequencing was carried out using PBMCs. These TCRs come from a man aged 25-40 years in good health and CMV-seronegative.

The chain links TRBV5-6 to TRBJ1-2, with 9 bases lining up with TRBD1. Germline V lookup: CDR1 SGHDT, CDR2 YYEEEE. The V and J ends lost 1 base and 8 bases, in that order; junction bases with no gene match: 9. This CDR3 has 15 residues. This CDR3 reads CASSLLGQGIVGYTF. The CDR3, as DNA: TGTGCCAGCAGCTTGCTAGGACAGGGGATCGTAGGCTACACCTTC.

The rearrangement uses TRBV5-1 and TRBJ1-4; no clear D. The germline V gene encodes CDR1 SGHRS and CDR2 YFSETQ. The CDR3 contains 15 residues. The V and J ends lost 0 bases and 0 bases respectively, with 6 bases between them. The CDR3 region is CASSLAGATNEKLFF. CDR3 DNA: TGCGCCAGCAGCTTGGCCGGTGCAACTAATGAAAAACTGTTTTTT.

This clone was seen a single time. The CDR3, as DNA: TGCGCCAGCAGCCGGGTGGACAGGGATTACTACGAGCAGTACTTC. Encoded protein: CASSRVDRDYYEQYF. V usage is TRBV5-1 and J usage is TRBJ2-7; 8 nucleotides match TRBD1. V was pared by 4 bases and J by 3 bases, with 9 bases of the junction left unmatched. The germline V gene encodes CDR1 SGHRS and CDR2 YFSETQ. This CDR3 comprises 15 residues.

V usage is TRBV7-2 and J usage is TRBJ1-5, with a weak D call TRBD1 (5 bases). V was pared by 2 bases and J by 7 bases, with 15 bases between. CDR3 length: 15 residues. Germline V gene data show CDR1 as SGHTA and CDR2 as FQGNSA. CDR3 in DNA: TGTGCCAGCAGCTTACTGATGGGGCATTTACAGCCCCAGCATTTT. Translation: CASSLLMGHLQPQHF.

The CDR3 sequence is CASSVSAAPGTGELFF. The DNA for the CDR3 is TGTGCCAGCAGCGTATCAGCGGCCCCGGGCACCGGGGAGCTGTTTTTT. This chain joins TRBV9 and TRBJ2-2, with TRBD2 as a possible D gene (5 bases). Between the trimmed V and J ends, which lost 1 base and 4 bases, there was a span of 14 bases. The CDR3 loop spans 16 amino acids. Germline CDR1 reads SGDLS; CDR2 reads YYNGEE.